This T cell receptor beta chain was captured by sequencing in a study of T cells after yellow fever vaccination. This clonotype was observed a few times. A single record per CDR3 protein comes from TCRdb applying MiXCR to the 5' RACE reads. The table shows 350,000 or so distinct CDR3 sequences, with about 7.8% occurring only once. The receptor's source is a man aged 18 to 30 who received the YFV17D yellow fever vaccine. The sample in question was PBMCs, obtained 45 days after the first yellow fever vaccination.

As DNA, the CDR3 is TGTGCCAGCAGTGATGGGCTAGCGGGGGGGACTAGCACAGATACGCAGTATTTT. Translated: CASSDGLAGGTSTDTQYF. V usage is TRBV25-1 and J usage is TRBJ2-3; the match to TRBD2 covers 12 bases. This CDR3 is 18 amino acids long. With 3 bases clipped from V and 0 bases from J, the junction kept 7 bases outside the gene matches. The germline V gene has CDR1 MGHDK and CDR2 SYGVNS.